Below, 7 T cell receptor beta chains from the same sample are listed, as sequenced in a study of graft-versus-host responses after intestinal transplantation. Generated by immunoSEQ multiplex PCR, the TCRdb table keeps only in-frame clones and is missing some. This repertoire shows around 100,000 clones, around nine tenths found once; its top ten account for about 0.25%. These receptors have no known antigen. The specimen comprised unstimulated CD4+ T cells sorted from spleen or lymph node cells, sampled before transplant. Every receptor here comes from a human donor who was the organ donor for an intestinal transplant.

The CDR3 DNA sequence: TGTGCCACCAGCAGAGGACTAGCGGGAGACGATGAGCAGTTCTTC. Amino acid sequence: CATSRGLAGDDEQFF. The J gene is TRBJ2-1, the V gene TRBV15; TRBD2 aligns across 12 bases. CDR1 is LNHNV, CDR2 YYDKDF, per germline (reference sequence). Trimming cost V 1 base and J 8 bases; bases outside gene matches: 3. This CDR3 contains 15 residues. Complete variable domain (other parts from reference TRBV15 and TRBJ2-1): DAMVIQNPRYQVTQFGKPVTLSCSQTLNHNVMYWYQQKSSQAPKLLFHYYDKDFNNEADTPDNFQSRRPNTSFCFLDIRSPGLGDTAMYLCATSRGLAGDDEQFFGPGTRLTVL.

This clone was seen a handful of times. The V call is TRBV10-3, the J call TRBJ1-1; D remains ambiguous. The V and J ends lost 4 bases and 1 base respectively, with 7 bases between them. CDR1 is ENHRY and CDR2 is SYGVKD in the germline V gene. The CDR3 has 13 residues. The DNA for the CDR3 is TGTGCCATCAGTGGGTCAGGGAACACTGAAGCTTTCTTT. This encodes CAISGSGNTEAFF.

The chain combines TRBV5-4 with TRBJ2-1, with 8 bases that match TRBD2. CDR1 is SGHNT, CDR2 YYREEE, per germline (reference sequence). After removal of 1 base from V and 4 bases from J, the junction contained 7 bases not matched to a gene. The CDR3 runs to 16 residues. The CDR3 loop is CASSLLAGPLYNEQFF. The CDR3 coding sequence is TGTGCCAGCAGCTTGCTAGCGGGTCCACTTTACAATGAGCAGTTCTTC.

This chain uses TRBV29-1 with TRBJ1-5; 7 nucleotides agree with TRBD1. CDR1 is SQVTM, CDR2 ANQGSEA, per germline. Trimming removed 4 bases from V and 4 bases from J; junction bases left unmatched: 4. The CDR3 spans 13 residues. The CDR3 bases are TGCAGCGTTGGGGCAGGGGGAAATCAGCCCCAGCATTTT. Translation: CSVGAGGNQPQHF.

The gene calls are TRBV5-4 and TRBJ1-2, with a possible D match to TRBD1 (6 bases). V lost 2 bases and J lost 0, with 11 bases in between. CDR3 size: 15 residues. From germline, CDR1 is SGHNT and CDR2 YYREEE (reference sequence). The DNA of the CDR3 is TGTGCCAGCAGCTTTCCAGGACAGCCTAACTATGGCTACACCTTC. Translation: CASSFPGQPNYGYTF.

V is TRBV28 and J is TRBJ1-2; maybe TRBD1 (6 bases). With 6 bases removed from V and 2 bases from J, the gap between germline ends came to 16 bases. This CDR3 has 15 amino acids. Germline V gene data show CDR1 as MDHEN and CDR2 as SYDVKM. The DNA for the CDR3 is TGTGCCAGCAGAACCACAGGGTCTGGGAACTATGGCTACACCTTC. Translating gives CASRTTGSGNYGYTF.

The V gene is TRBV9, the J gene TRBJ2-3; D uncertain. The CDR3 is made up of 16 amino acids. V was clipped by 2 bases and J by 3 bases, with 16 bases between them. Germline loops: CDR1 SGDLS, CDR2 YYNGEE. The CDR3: CASSVPGAATTDTQYF. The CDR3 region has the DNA TGTGCCAGCAGCGTCCCTGGCGCAGCGACAACAGATACGCAGTATTTT.